The 17 T cell receptor beta chains reported below all come from one sample, sequenced in a study of T-cell reconstitution after alpha-beta-depleted transplantation in children. Researchers prepared the TCRbeta library using unique molecular identifiers, the study reports. MiXCR was run by TCRdb on the PCR reads, yielding one entry per CDR3 protein. This sample has 610,000 or so distinct CDR3 sequences; over 20% occur once, and the top ten carry approximately 33%. The input for sequencing was PBMCs, taken before TCRalphabeta/CD19-depleted stem cell transplant. The source is a boy under two years old with Wiskott-Aldrich syndrome, due to receive a stem cell transplant.

This clonotype was seen a few times. The chain employs TRBV20-1 and TRBJ2-5; D is possibly TRBD2 (6 bases). The germline V and J ends were trimmed by 5 bases and 4 bases, with 14 bases remaining between them. This CDR3 is built from 13 residues. Per the germline V gene, CDR1 is DFQATT and CDR2 is SNEGSKA (reference sequence). The chain's CDR3 is CSALAESPETQYF. In DNA form, the CDR3 reads TGCAGTGCTTTAGCGGAAAGCCCAGAGACCCAGTACTTC.

This clonotype appeared a few times. This chain joins TRBV29-1 and TRBJ2-1; 7 positions agree with TRBD2. The CDR3 contains 13 residues. Germline assignment: CDR1 SQVTM and CDR2 ANQGSEA. Trimming removed 4 bases from V and 7 bases from J; junction bases left unmatched: 7. CDR3 residues: CSVVGGRANEQFF. CDR3 nucleotides: TGCAGCGTTGTTGGCGGGAGAGCTAATGAGCAGTTCTTC.

The V call is TRBV5-1, the J call TRBJ1-2, with 8 bases aligning to TRBD1. The germline V gene has CDR1 SGHRS and CDR2 YFSETQ. The CDR3 contains 13 residues. J was trimmed by 8 bases and V by 4 bases; bases with no gene match: 7. The CDR3 protein is CASSPDRGRGYTF. The CDR3 DNA is TGCGCCAGCAGCCCCGACAGGGGAAGAGGCTACACCTTC. Based on the CDR3 plus reference TRBV5-1 and TRBJ1-2, the full variable domain is KAGVTQTPRYLIKTRGQQVTLSCSPISGHRSVSWYQQTPGQGLQFLFEYFSETQRNKGNFPGRFSGRQFSNSRSEMNVSTLELGDSALYLCASSPDRGRGYTFGSGTRLTVV.

There are a few counts of this clonotype. The J gene is TRBJ2-6, the V gene TRBV7-8; D may be TRBD1 (6 bases). CDR1 and CDR2 from the germline V gene are SGHVS and FQNEAQ. Trimming took off 2 bases at V and 3 bases at J, with 11 bases between the two ends. The length of the CDR3 is 16 residues. CDR3 sequence reads: CASSLPWGRGANVLTF. In DNA form, the CDR3 reads TGTGCCAGCAGCTTACCCTGGGGGCGTGGGGCCAACGTCCTGACTTTC.

V usage is TRBV12-3 or TRBV12-4 and J usage is TRBJ1-1, with D uncertain. The ends were cut back, 1 base at V and 3 bases at J, with 6 bases in the middle. The length of the CDR3 is 13 residues. DNA for the CDR3: TGTGCCAGCAGTTTAGTGTTGGACACTGAAGCTTTCTTT. Translation: CASSLVLDTEAFF.

This clonotype has more than one count but fewer than ten. The J gene is TRBJ2-5, the V gene TRBV20-1; tentatively, D is TRBD1 or TRBD2 (5 bases each). CDR3 length: 14 amino acids. Germline values: CDR1 DFQATT, CDR2 SNEGSKA (reference sequence). Trimming removed 4 bases at V and 4 bases at J, with 16 bases between. CDR3 DNA: TGCAGTGCTATCGATACAGGAGGCCGAGAGACCCAGTACTTC. The encoded protein is CSAIDTGGRETQYF.

Here the CDR3 reads CASTRTQFTDTQYF. The CDR3 region has the DNA TGTGCCAGCACACGGACTCAATTCACAGATACGCAGTATTTT. The J gene is TRBJ2-3, the V gene TRBV28; tentatively, D is TRBD2 (5 bases). Germline V gene sequence: CDR1 MDHEN, CDR2 SYDVKM. Trimming pared 7 bases from V and 2 bases from J, leaving 13 bases between. CDR3 length: 14 amino acids.

The chain carries TRBV29-1 and TRBJ2-6, with D unclear. Germline loops: CDR1 SQVTM, CDR2 ANQGSEA. The germline V and J ends were trimmed by 5 bases and 2 bases, with 4 bases remaining between them. This CDR3 region has 12 residues. CDR3 DNA sequence: TGCAGCGTTCAGGCTGGGGCCAACGTCCTGACTTTC. Amino acid sequence: CSVQAGANVLTF.

This clonotype was picked up a small number of times. A junction end diverges from the germline sequence, so it may reflect a read error. V and J are TRBV27 and TRBJ2-7, with D possibly being TRBD1 (5 bases). Germline CDR1 reads MNHEY; CDR2 reads SMNVEV (reference sequence). This CDR3 is built from 13 residues. The CDR3 region has the DNA TGTGCCAGCAGGACCACATGGACATCCGAGTTGGACTTC. The encoded protein is CASRTTWTSELDF.

CDR3 sequence reads: CAISESGKGQFF. In DNA, the CDR3 is TGTGCCATCAGTGAGTCCGGCAAAGGTCAGTTCTTC. The V gene is TRBV10-3, the J gene TRBJ2-1, with unresolved D. Deletions cut 0 bases from V and 13 bases from J, with 10 bases between. The CDR3 covers 12 residues. Germline V gives CDR1 ENHRY, CDR2 SYGVKD.

The genes are TRBV7-9 and TRBJ1-5; D is undetermined. From germline, CDR1 is SEHNR and CDR2 FQNEAQ (reference sequence). Trimming took 5 bases from V and 2 from J, leaving 16 bases between them. This CDR3 is built from 16 residues. The CDR3: CASSASWVGGNQPQHF. For the CDR3, the DNA is TGTGCCAGCAGCGCGTCCTGGGTTGGAGGCAATCAGCCCCAGCATTTT. Combining the CDR3 with reference TRBV7-9 and TRBJ1-5 gives the whole variable domain DTGVSQNPRHKITKRGQNVTFRCDPISEHNRLYWYRQTLGQGPEFLTYFQNEAQLEKSRLLSDRFSAERPKGSFSTLEIQRTEQGDSAMYLCASSASWVGGNQPQHFGDGTRLSIL.

The chain links TRBV28 to TRBJ2-5; 11 nucleotides match TRBD2. This CDR3 has 16 residues. V shed 5 bases and J 5 bases; nucleotides not matched to a gene: 10. The germline V gene encodes CDR1 MDHEN and CDR2 SYDVKM. In DNA form, the CDR3 reads TGTGCCAGCAGTCTTATTAGCGGGAGGGCTACCGAGACCCAGTACTTC. It yields the protein CASSLISGRATETQYF.

This rearrangement joins TRBV9 to TRBJ2-1; TRBD1 or TRBD2 may be the D gene (5 bases each). The CDR3 covers 16 residues. Germline V gene sequence: CDR1 SGDLS, CDR2 YYNGEE. Trimming pared 0 bases from V and 4 bases from J, leaving 14 bases between. CDR3 amino acids: CASSVVPAGGYNEQFF. Written as DNA, the CDR3 is TGTGCCAGCAGCGTAGTCCCGGCTGGGGGTTACAATGAGCAGTTCTTC.

This clonotype was observed a handful of times. This chain uses TRBV20-1 with TRBJ2-5, with D tentatively TRBD2 (6 bases). Germline CDR1 reads DFQATT; CDR2 reads SNEGSKA (reference sequence). The CDR3 is 13 residues long. Trimming shortened V by 5 bases and J by 3 bases, and 13 bases separated the two germline ends. DNA of the CDR3: TGCAGTGCTGTACCCACTAGCAAAGAGACCCAGTACTTC. Encoded protein: CSAVPTSKETQYF.

The chain combines TRBV28 with TRBJ2-7, with TRBD1 as a possible D gene (5 bases). This CDR3 contains 14 residues. CDR1 and CDR2 (germline): MDHEN, SYDVKM. V dropped 8 bases and J dropped 6 bases, with 20 bases sitting between them. This CDR3 is CASGSAGFVVEQYF. The CDR3 nucleotides read TGTGCCAGCGGGTCAGCAGGGTTTGTAGTCGAGCAGTACTTC.

This clonotype has just a few counts. The chain carries TRBV5-1 and TRBJ2-1; TRBD1 agrees at 7 bases. CDR3 length: 13 amino acids. The germline V gene encodes CDR1 SGHRS and CDR2 YFSETQ. Trimming at V came to 7 bases and at J to 6 bases, leaving 7 bases not matched to a gene. CDR3 coding DNA: TGCGCCAGCGGGGCCGGGACAGTCAATGAGCAGTTCTTC. The encoded protein is CASGAGTVNEQFF.

The chain is built from TRBV5-1 and TRBJ2-7; no clear D gene. This CDR3 region has 14 residues. Deletions cut 0 bases from V and 2 bases from J, with 9 bases between. Germline CDR1 is SGHRS and CDR2 is YFSETQ. In nucleotides, the CDR3 is TGCGCCAGCAGCTTGGCGACGGGTCCCTACGAGCAGTACTTC. Translating gives CASSLATGPYEQYF.